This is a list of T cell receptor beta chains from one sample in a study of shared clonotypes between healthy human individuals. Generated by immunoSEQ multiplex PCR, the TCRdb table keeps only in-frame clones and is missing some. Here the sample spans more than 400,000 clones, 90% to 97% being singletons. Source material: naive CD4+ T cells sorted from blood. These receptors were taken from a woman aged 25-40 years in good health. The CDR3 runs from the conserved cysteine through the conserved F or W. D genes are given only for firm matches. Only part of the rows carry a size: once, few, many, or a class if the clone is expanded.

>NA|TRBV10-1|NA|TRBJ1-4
TGCGCCAGCTCTTCGGGACAACCAAATGAAAAACTGTTTTTT
CASSSGQPNEKLFF
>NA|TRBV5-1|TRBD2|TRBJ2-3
TGCGCCAGCAGCTTAATAGCGGGAGGCACAGATACGCAGTATTTT
CASSLIAGGTDTQYF
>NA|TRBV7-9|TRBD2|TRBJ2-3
TGTGCCAGCAGCCTTGGGACTAGTAACACAGATACGCAGTATTTT
CASSLGTSNTDTQYF
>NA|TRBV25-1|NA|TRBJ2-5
TGTGCCAGCAGTGAATCGGGGGCCGACCGCGAGACCCAGTACTTC
CASSESGADRETQYF
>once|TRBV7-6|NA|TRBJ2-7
TGTGCCAGCAGCTTAGCTAGAAGGAGCTACGAGCAGTACTTC
CASSLARRSYEQYF
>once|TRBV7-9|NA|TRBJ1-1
TGTGCCAGCAGCTCCGGACTCAAGAACACTGAAGCTTTCTTT
CASSSGLKNTEAFF
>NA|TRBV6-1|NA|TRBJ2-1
TGTGCCAGCAGTGATTGGCGGCTCTCCTACAATGAGCAGTTCTTC
CASSDWRLSYNEQFF
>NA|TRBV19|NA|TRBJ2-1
TGTGCCACCCACGAATCCCACGGAGGGTGGGTTGAGCAGTTCTTC
CATHESHGGWVEQFF
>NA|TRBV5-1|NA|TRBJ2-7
TGCGCCAGCAGCCGCTCTAGTGGGGCCCACGAGCAGTACTTC
CASSRSSGAHEQYF
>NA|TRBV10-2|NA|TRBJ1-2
TGCGCCAGCAGTGACCGGACAGTCTCGTATGGCTACACCTTC
CASSDRTVSYGYTF
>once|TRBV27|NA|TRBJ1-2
TGTGCCAGCAGTTTTAGGGGGGCGGGGACAACTAACTATGGCTACACCTTC
CASSFRGAGTTNYGYTF
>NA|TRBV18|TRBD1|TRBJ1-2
TGTGCCAGCTCACCACCGGGACAGAATTATGGCTACACCTTC
CASSPPGQNYGYTF
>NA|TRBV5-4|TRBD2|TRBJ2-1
TGTGCCAGCAGCTTCGCCAGACTAGCGGGAGGGCTTAGTGAGCAGTTCTTC
CASSFARLAGGLSEQFF
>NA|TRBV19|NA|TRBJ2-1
TGTGCCAGTAGTTATTACAATGAGCAGTTCTTC
CASSYYNEQFF
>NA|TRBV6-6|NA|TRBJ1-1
TGTGCCAGCAGTTCGAGGGGTGGGACTGAAGCTTTCTTT
CASSSRGGTEAFF
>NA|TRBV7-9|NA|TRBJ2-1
TGTGCCAGCAGCTTAGCTTCGACTGGGGAGCAGTTCTTC
CASSLASTGEQFF
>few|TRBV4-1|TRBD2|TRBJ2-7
TGCGCCAGCAGCCGAGAGACTAGCGGGAGGGACGAGCAGTACTTC
CASSRETSGRDEQYF
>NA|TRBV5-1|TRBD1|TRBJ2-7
TGCGCCAGCAGCTTAGGGCAGGGGGCTTACGAGCAGTACTTC
CASSLGQGAYEQYF
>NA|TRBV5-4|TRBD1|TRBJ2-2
TGTGCCAGCAGCTTGGGTCAGGGGGTGGAGAACACCGGGGAGCTGTTTTTT
CASSLGQGVENTGELFF
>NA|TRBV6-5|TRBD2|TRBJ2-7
TGTGCCAGCAGTTACGACCGGCCGGGACTAGCAGCCGAGCAGTACTTC
CASSYDRPGLAAEQYF
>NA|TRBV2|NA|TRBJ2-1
TGTGCCAGCAAGTCAACCCGCCGGGATGAGCAGTTCTTC
CASKSTRRDEQFF
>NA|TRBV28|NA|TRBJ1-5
TGTGCCAGCAGGCGAACTAGGGGACAAAGTATAAGCAATCAGCCCCAGCATTTT
CASRRTRGQSISNQPQHF
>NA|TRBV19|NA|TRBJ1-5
TGTGCCAGTTCCCAGGGAAATCAGCCCCAGCATTTT
CASSQGNQPQHF
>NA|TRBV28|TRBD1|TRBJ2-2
TGTGCCAGCAGGGGACAGGGGGCGAACACCGGGGAGCTGTTTTTT
CASRGQGANTGELFF
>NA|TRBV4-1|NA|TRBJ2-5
TGCGCCAGCAGCCAAGATTCGAACAAAATGGAGCAGTACTTC
CASSQDSNKMEQYF
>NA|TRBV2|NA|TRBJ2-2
TGTGCCAGCAGTGAGATAGGACAAAACACCGGGGAGCTGTTTTTT
CASSEIGQNTGELFF
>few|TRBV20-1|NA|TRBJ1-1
TGCAGTGCTAGATTTAACACTGAAGCTTTCTTT
CSARFNTEAFF
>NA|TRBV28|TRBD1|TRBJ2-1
TGTGCCAGCAGTTTTCAGGGGGCGGCCAATGAGCAGTTCTTC
CASSFQGAANEQFF
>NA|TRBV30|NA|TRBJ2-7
TGTGCCTGGAGCGGGACGGCCTACGAGCAGTACTTC
CAWSGTAYEQYF
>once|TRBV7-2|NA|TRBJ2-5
TGTGCCAGCAGCTTAACCGGGACCCAGTACTTC
CASSLTGTQYF
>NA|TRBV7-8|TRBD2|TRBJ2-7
TGTGCCAGCAGCTTGTCGGGAGGGTCCGAGCAGTACTTC
CASSLSGGSEQYF
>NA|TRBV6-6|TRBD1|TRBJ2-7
TGTGCCAGCAGTTACTCGGGGACAGAGGGCGAGCAGTACTTC
CASSYSGTEGEQYF
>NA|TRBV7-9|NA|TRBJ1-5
TGTGCCAGCAGCTTAGCGCTTAGTCAGCCCCAGCATTTT
CASSLALSQPQHF
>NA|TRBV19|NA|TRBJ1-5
TGTGCCAGTAGTCGTGGAGTTAGCAATCAGCCCCAGCATTTT
CASSRGVSNQPQHF
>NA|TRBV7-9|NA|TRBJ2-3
TGTGCCAGCAGCTCGGGGACCGGGCAGTATACGCAGTATTTT
CASSSGTGQYTQYF
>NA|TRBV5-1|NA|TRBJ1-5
TGCGCCAGCAGCTTGGCAGGGTTAGAACAGCCCCAGCATTTT
CASSLAGLEQPQHF
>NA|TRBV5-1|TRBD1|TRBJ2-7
TGCGCCAGCAGCTTGGCTGACAGGGTCTACGAGCAGTACTTC
CASSLADRVYEQYF
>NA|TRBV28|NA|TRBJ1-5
TGTGCCAGCAGCCCCCCGACAGTAACCAATCAGCCCCAGCATTTT
CASSPPTVTNQPQHF
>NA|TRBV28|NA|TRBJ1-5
TGTGCCAGCAGTTTATTAGGGGGAGGGAATCAGCCCCAGCATTTT
CASSLLGGGNQPQHF
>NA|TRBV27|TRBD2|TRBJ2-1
TGTGCCAGCAGTTTATTAGCTAGCGGGAGGCCCCGTTTCTACAATGAGCAGTTCTTC
CASSLLASGRPRFYNEQFF
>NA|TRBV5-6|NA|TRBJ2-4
TGTGCCAGCAGCTTCGGCCCCATAGGTGCGGCCAAAAACATTCAGTACTTC
CASSFGPIGAAKNIQYF
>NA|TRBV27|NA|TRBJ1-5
TGTGCCAGCAGTCCAGGTAGGAATCAGCCCCAGCATTTT
CASSPGRNQPQHF
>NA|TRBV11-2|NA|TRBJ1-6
TGTGCCAGCAGCTTAGATCAGCGGGGTTATCCCCTCCACTTT
CASSLDQRGYPLHF